The 29 T cell receptor beta chains presented below share a single source sample, sequenced in a study of cytomegalovirus exposure and HLA in healthy donors. PCR involved 60 Vbeta and 13 Jbeta primers. Profiled with immunoSEQ multiplex PCR; TCRdb holds only in-frame clones, not every one. The sample lists approximately 160,000 clones, 77% occurring once. Specimen: PBMCs. The receptors shown here come from a woman in her 30s in good health and CMV-seronegative.

The J gene is TRBJ2-3, the V gene TRBV9; the match to TRBD2 covers 14 bases. The CDR3 totals 15 residues. With V trimmed by 4 bases and J by 6 bases, 4 bases remained unmatched. Germline V gene lookup returns CDR1 SGDLS and CDR2 YYNGEE. In nucleotides, the CDR3 is TGTGCCAGCAGCTCGGGACTAGCGGGAGCGGATACGCAGTATTTT. Its protein product is CASSSGLAGADTQYF.

This rearrangement joins TRBV2 to TRBJ2-7; D remains unclear. The CDR3 consists of 11 residues. Germline V gene data show CDR1 as SNHLY and CDR2 as FYNNEI. V was trimmed by 8 bases and J by 7 bases, leaving 12 bases between them. The CDR3 is CASASREEQYF. The CDR3 DNA reads TGTGCCAGCGCTTCCCGTGAGGAGCAGTACTTC.

V and J are TRBV5-8 and TRBJ2-1; 14 positions agree with TRBD2. Germline lookup yields CDR1 SGHTS and CDR2 YDEGEE. With V trimmed by 4 bases and J by 0 bases, 6 bases remained unmatched. This CDR3 region has 18 residues. In DNA, the CDR3 is TGTGCCAGCAGCCCCGGGACTAGCGGGAGAGGCTCCTACAATGAGCAGTTCTTC. This encodes CASSPGTSGRGSYNEQFF.

CDR3 region: CASSRDSSGQYF. The CDR3 region has the DNA TGTGCCAGCAGCCGGGACAGCTCGGGGCAGTACTTC. The chain carries TRBV7-2 and TRBJ2-7; 7 bases are shared with TRBD1. Germline lookup yields CDR1 SGHTA and CDR2 FQGNSA. The CDR3 is 12 amino acids. V lost 5 bases and J lost 9; bases outside the gene matches: 7. The entire variable domain, with the rest obtained from reference TRBV7-2 and TRBJ2-7, is as follows: GAGVSQSPSNKVTEKGKDVELRCDPISGHTALYWYRQSLGQGLEFLIYFQGNSAPDKSGLPSDRFSAERTGGSVSTLTIQRTQQEDSAVYLCASSRDSSGQYFGPGTRLTVT.

The V and J genes are TRBV19 and TRBJ2-7; a possible D gene is TRBD2 (6 bases). Germline values: CDR1 LNHDA, CDR2 SQIVND (reference sequence). The ends were cut back, 6 bases at V and 1 base at J, with 13 bases in the middle. The CDR3 totals 14 residues. The DNA of the CDR3 is TGTGCCAGTAGGGACGGGAGTAGGTCCTACGAGCAGTACTTC. Its protein product is CASRDGSRSYEQYF.

J is TRBJ1-5 and V is TRBV7-8; weak D call: TRBD1 (5 bases). Trimming removed 5 bases from V and 3 bases from J, with 17 bases in between. The CDR3 totals 16 residues. Germline V gives CDR1 SGHVS, CDR2 FQNEAQ. CDR3 region: CASSRGRRGLNQPQHF. The CDR3 DNA reads as TGTGCCAGCAGCAGGGGACGGAGGGGTCTCAATCAGCCCCAGCATTTT.

The V gene is TRBV7-6, the J gene TRBJ1-1, with a tentative D call TRBD1 (6 bases). This CDR3 contains 16 residues. The V gene's germline CDR1 is SGHVS and CDR2 FNYEAQ. The V end was cut by 1 base, the J end by 2 bases, with 14 bases between. The CDR3 region is CASSLGPGAGNTEAFF. In nucleotides, the CDR3 is TGTGCCAGCAGCTTAGGCCCAGGGGCGGGTAACACTGAAGCTTTCTTT.

The V and J genes are TRBV13 and TRBJ2-1, with 12 bases identical to TRBD2. The V and J ends lost 1 base and 6 bases, in that order; junction bases with no gene match: 1. CDR3 length equals 15 residues. From germline, CDR1 is PRHDT and CDR2 FYEKMQ (reference sequence). CDR3 protein: CASSLELAGGNEQFF. CDR3 nucleotide sequence: TGTGCCAGCAGCTTAGAACTAGCGGGAGGCAATGAGCAGTTCTTC. The full variable domain, completed using reference TRBV13 and TRBJ2-1, is AAGVIQSPRHLIKEKRETATLKCYPIPRHDTVYWYQQGPGQDPQFLISFYEKMQSDKGSIPDRFSAQQFSDYHSELNMSSLELGDSALYFCASSLELAGGNEQFFGPGTRLTVL.

This clone has a handful of counts. V and J are TRBV5-5 and TRBJ1-2; maybe TRBD1 (5 bases). Trimming took off 2 bases at V and 5 bases at J, with 16 bases between the two ends. The CDR3 contains 15 residues. Germline V gene data show CDR1 as SGHKS and CDR2 as YYEKEE (reference sequence). The CDR3 DNA is TGTGCCAGCAGCTTTATAAACAGGCTGTCATATGGCTACACCTTC. This gives the protein CASSFINRLSYGYTF.

J is TRBJ1-2 and V is TRBV11-2; D is undetermined. Germline CDR1 reads SGHAT; CDR2 reads FQNNGV. The CDR3 runs to 14 residues. Trimming left V 1 base short and J 2 bases short, with 8 bases between. DNA of the CDR3: TGTGCCAGCAGCTTAGGGGGAGGGAACTATGGCTACACCTTC. This sequence encodes CASSLGGGNYGYTF.

The V gene is TRBV15, the J gene TRBJ2-3, with TRBD2 identical over 8 bases. Germline CDR1 reads LNHNV; CDR2 reads YYDKDF (reference sequence). V lost 4 bases to trimming and J lost 2 bases; unmatched junction nucleotides: 8. This CDR3 region has 16 residues. CDR3 residues: CATSTASGSYTDTQYF. Here the CDR3 DNA reads TGTGCCACCAGCACGGCTAGCGGGTCGTACACAGATACGCAGTATTTT.

This CDR3 reads CASSLQETQYF. CDR3 sequence (DNA): TGTGCCAGCAGTCTTCAAGAGACCCAGTACTTC. The chain uses TRBV25-1 and TRBJ2-5; D gene unclear. Per germline, CDR1 MGHDK and CDR2 SYGVNS. Trimming took 5 bases from V and 2 from J, leaving 3 bases between them. The CDR3 has 11 amino acids.

The V and J genes are TRBV5-4 and TRBJ2-7; D is perhaps TRBD2 (5 bases). The CDR3 loop spans 15 amino acids. The germline gives CDR1 SGHNT, CDR2 YYREEE (reference sequence). V was pared by 0 bases and J by 2 bases, with 12 bases between. The CDR3 spells CASSLAGFGTYEQYF. CDR3 nucleotide sequence: TGTGCCAGCAGCTTGGCGGGGTTTGGAACCTACGAGCAGTACTTC. The complete variable domain, with remaining parts taken from reference TRBV5-4 and TRBJ2-7, reads ETGVTQSPTHLIKTRGQQVTLRCSSQSGHNTVSWYQQALGQGPQFIFQYYREEENGRGNFPPRFSGLQFPNYSSELNVNALELDDSALYLCASSLAGFGTYEQYFGPGTRLTVT.

This chain links TRBV6-5 with TRBJ2-7, with 8 bases lining up with TRBD1. The CDR3 totals 14 residues. Germline trimming cut 6 bases from V and 0 bases from J; bases unmatched to any gene: 4. Looked up from germline, CDR1 is MNHEY and CDR2 is SVGAGI. CDR3 amino acids: CASRGQVNSYEQYF. CDR3 bases: TGTGCCAGCAGGGGACAGGTGAACTCCTACGAGCAGTACTTC.

The chain uses TRBV2 and TRBJ2-5; 10 bases align to TRBD1. The CDR3 has 15 residues. The V gene's germline CDR1 is SNHLY and CDR2 FYNNEI. V shed 6 bases and J 5 bases; nucleotides not matched to a gene: 9. The CDR3, as DNA: TGTGCCAGCAGCCGACAGGGGGCGATCGGGGAGACCCAGTACTTC. Its protein product is CASSRQGAIGETQYF.

V and J are TRBV5-8 and TRBJ2-7, with D possibly matching TRBD1 (7 bases). V was clipped by 0 bases and J by 11 bases, with 12 bases between them. The germline gives CDR1 SGHTS, CDR2 YDEGEE. The CDR3 consists of 12 residues. Here the CDR3 reads CASSLVQGGKYF. CDR3 nucleotides: TGTGCCAGCAGCTTGGTTCAGGGGGGAAAGTACTTC.

This chain links TRBV27 with TRBJ1-2; D may be TRBD1 (5 bases). CDR1 and CDR2 (germline): MNHEY, SMNVEV (reference sequence). This CDR3 is 14 amino acids long. Trimming removed 2 bases at V and 7 bases at J, with 14 bases between. The DNA for the CDR3 is TGTGCCAGCAGTTTACGGTCAGGGAGGGGTGGCTACACCTTC. Protein sequence: CASSLRSGRGGYTF.

This chain joins TRBV5-1 and TRBJ2-5, with D perhaps matching TRBD2 (5 bases). Germline loops: CDR1 SGHRS, CDR2 YFSETQ. CDR3 length: 15 amino acids. V lost 0 bases to trimming and J lost 5 bases, with 14 bases between them. The CDR3 DNA follows: TGCGCCAGCAGCTTGGATGTGACTACGGGTGAGACCCAGTACTTC. This gives the protein CASSLDVTTGETQYF.

The rearrangement links TRBV27 to TRBJ2-4; 7 nucleotides agree with TRBD2. The J segment lost 8 bases and the V segment lost 5 bases, leaving 15 bases of the junction unmatched. This CDR3 comprises 16 residues. Germline CDR1 reads MNHEY; CDR2 reads SMNVEV (reference sequence). CDR3: CASSPVLGGSPHIQYF. CDR3 nucleotides: TGTGCCAGCAGTCCCGTCCTTGGCGGGAGTCCGCACATTCAGTACTTC.

The chain has TRBV7-9 and TRBJ1-1; the D gene is possibly TRBD1 (6 bases). Germline CDR1 and CDR2: SEHNR and FQNEAQ (reference sequence). The V gene lost 8 bases and the J gene lost 3 bases, with 13 bases spanning the gap. The CDR3 sequence is 13 residues long. DNA for the CDR3: TGTGCCAGCCGAATCAAGGGGGACACTGAAGCTTTCTTT. Residues: CASRIKGDTEAFF.

V is TRBV10-3 and J is TRBJ2-3, with TRBD2 matching over 9 bases. V gave up 0 bases and J gave up 1 base; unmatched junction bases: 8. The germline gives CDR1 ENHRY, CDR2 SYGVKD. The length of the CDR3 is 18 residues. CDR3 nucleotides: TGTGCCATCAGTGAGTCGATCATGCTAGCGGGACGCACAGATACGCAGTATTTT. Protein: CAISESIMLAGRTDTQYF.

This clone was picked up one time. The genes are TRBV4-2 and TRBJ2-1, with TRBD2 matching over 8 bases. Germline CDR1 LGHNA, CDR2 YNFKEQ. There are 16 residues in the CDR3. J was trimmed by 5 bases and V by 0 bases; bases with no gene match: 6. CDR3 sequence: CASSQELAGRNNEQFF. CDR3 sequence (DNA): TGTGCCAGCAGCCAAGAGCTAGCGGGCAGGAACAATGAGCAGTTCTTC.

This clone was found once. The chain uses TRBV20-1 and TRBJ1-4; D remains ambiguous. Trimming cost V 6 bases and J 12 bases, with 14 bases left between them. This CDR3 is 11 amino acids long. The V gene's germline CDR1 is DFQATT and CDR2 SNEGSKA (reference sequence). The CDR3 DNA is TGCAGTGCACAGCGGACTGAGGAACTGTTTTTT. It codes for CSAQRTEELFF.

V usage is TRBV27 and J usage is TRBJ2-1; 7 bases map to TRBD2. This CDR3 comprises 17 residues. The germline V gene has CDR1 MNHEY and CDR2 SMNVEV (reference sequence). V dropped 3 bases and J dropped 0; count of bases not matched to a gene: 8. The CDR3 DNA is TGTGCCAGCAGTTTGGGCGCGGGAGCTTTCTCCTACAATGAGCAGTTCTTC. Translated: CASSLGAGAFSYNEQFF.

This sequence joins TRBV9 and TRBJ2-7, with D perhaps TRBD1 (6 bases). Germline values: CDR1 SGDLS, CDR2 YYNGEE. The CDR3 sequence is 16 residues long. V shed 0 bases and J shed 3 bases, with 16 bases lying between them. CDR3 DNA: TGTGCCAGCAGCGTAGCGTCTACTTTGGACAGCTACGAGCAGTACTTC. It translates to CASSVASTLDSYEQYF.

This clone was recorded a few times. The chain has TRBV7-3 and TRBJ2-3; TRBD2 is a possible D gene (6 bases). This CDR3 has 14 amino acids. Germline V gives CDR1 SGHTA, CDR2 FQGTGA. Trimming took off 6 bases at V and 6 bases at J, with 16 bases between the two ends. The CDR3 DNA follows: TGTGCCAGCAGTCGAACCCGGGACTCGGATACGCAGTATTTT. Encoded protein: CASSRTRDSDTQYF.

This chain's CDR3 is CASSLVGGQQANYGYTF. CDR3 nucleotide sequence: TGTGCCAGCAGCTTAGTGGGGGGGCAGCAAGCTAACTATGGCTACACCTTC. J is TRBJ1-2 and V is TRBV7-2, with D tentatively TRBD1 (6 bases). Trimming cost V 1 base and J 0 bases, with 15 bases left between them. CDR3 length: 17 amino acids. In germline, CDR1 is SGHTA, CDR2 FQGNSA.

The chain combines TRBV9 with TRBJ1-1, with a tentative D call TRBD1 (5 bases). Germline V gene lookup returns CDR1 SGDLS and CDR2 YYNGEE. CDR3 length equals 14 residues. Trimming left V 0 bases short and J 4 bases short, with 10 bases between. DNA of the CDR3: TGTGCCAGCAGCGTAGCTCGTGGGGCCACTGAAGCTTTCTTT. As protein: CASSVARGATEAFF.

The V and J genes are TRBV11-2 and TRBJ2-7; D is perhaps TRBD1 (6 bases). The CDR3 is 15 residues long. With 3 bases removed from V and 1 base from J, the gap between germline ends came to 13 bases. The germline V gene has CDR1 SGHAT and CDR2 FQNNGV. The CDR3 DNA follows: TGTGCCAGCAGCTTTGGACAGCGACCGTCCTACGAGCAGTACTTC. Protein: CASSFGQRPSYEQYF.